The text below deals with one T cell receptor beta chain. Time point in this sample: cycle 4 day 1 (C4D1), after about 6 weeks of nivolumab. Every patient experienced relapse after autologous stem cell transplantation, and brentuximab vedotin exposure varied. The CDR3 extends over 15 amino acids. These data are taken from a study of PD-1 blockade in classical Hodgkin lymphoma. The assay was immunoSEQ multiplex PCR, and TCRdb's table has in-frame clones only and misses some. This table holds fewer than 30,000 clones, around 72% found once. The chain combines TRBV7-5 with TRBJ1-5; the DNA was not used to check the table's D call, TRBD1. TRBV7-5 is shown as a pseudogene. The material sequenced was peripheral blood mononuclear cells (PBMCs), taken before the fourth cycle of nivolumab. This TCR was recovered from a human donor with classical Hodgkin lymphoma. CDR3 loop: CARGSRGHKNQPQHF. CDR3 nucleotide sequence: TGTGCCAGAGGCTCCAGGGGTCATAAGAATCAGCCCCAGCATTTT.